Below are 10 T cell receptor beta chains sequenced from a single sample in a study of EBV T-cell therapy then PD-1 blockade in nasopharyngeal carcinoma. Treatment here: AdE1-LMPpoly-expanded autologous EBV-specific T-cell therapy followed by anti-PD-1 nivolumab. These receptors have no known antigen. The data were produced by immunoSEQ multiplex PCR, yet TCRdb's version contains in-frame clones alone and is incomplete. The table lists roughly 21,000 clones, 84% of them singletons. The sequenced sample was CD8+ T cells from blood, obtained between days 55 and 70 from a patient whose treatment included autologous EBV-specific T cells and nivolumab. The receptor set was obtained from a middle-aged man with nasopharyngeal carcinoma.

The chain carries TRBV7-9 and TRBJ1-1; the D gene is possibly TRBD1 (5 bases). The V end was cut by 1 base, the J end by 3 bases, with 6 bases between. Germline CDR1 SEHNR, CDR2 FQNEAQ (reference sequence). The CDR3 sequence is 13 residues long. The CDR3: CASSLEGHTEAFF. DNA of the CDR3: TGTGCCAGCAGCTTAGAGGGGCACACTGAAGCTTTCTTT.

The CDR3 is CASSQDTSGGYNEQFF. CDR3 sequence (DNA): TGCGCCAGCAGCCAAGACACTAGCGGGGGATACAATGAGCAGTTCTTC. The chain recombines TRBV4-3 with TRBJ2-1; 11 nucleotides match TRBD2. The CDR3 runs 16 residues. Losses at the gene ends were 0 bases for V and 4 bases for J; bases not matched to a gene: 2. Germline CDR1 and CDR2: LGHNA and YSLEER.

The CDR3 here is CASSTTGLYGYTF. CDR3 DNA: TGTGCCAGCAGTACGACGGGCCTCTATGGCTACACCTTC. The V gene is TRBV12-3 or TRBV12-4, the J gene TRBJ1-2; no reliable D call. V lost 5 bases and J 4 bases, leaving 11 bases between the germline ends. This CDR3 region has 13 residues.

V and J are TRBV7-9 and TRBJ1-5; D may be TRBD1 (5 bases). The V end was cut by 5 bases, the J end by 3 bases, with 20 bases between. The CDR3 runs to 17 residues. Germline values: CDR1 SEHNR, CDR2 FQNEAQ (reference sequence). The CDR3 region is CASSPSLKPGPNQPQHF. The CDR3 coding sequence is TGTGCCAGCAGCCCGTCCCTGAAACCGGGACCCAATCAGCCCCAGCATTTT.

V and J are TRBV6-1 and TRBJ2-5; 12 bases are shared with TRBD2. Germline values: CDR1 MNHNS, CDR2 SASEGT. V lost 3 bases to trimming and J lost 5 bases; unmatched junction nucleotides: 4. CDR3 length equals 15 residues. CDR3: CASSELAGGLETQYF. CDR3 coding DNA: TGTGCCAGCAGTGAGCTAGCGGGGGGGCTCGAGACCCAGTACTTC.

This clone was observed a single time. The gene calls are TRBV29-1 and TRBJ1-1, with D hard to call. In germline, CDR1 is SQVTM, CDR2 ANQGSEA. This CDR3 has 10 residues. Trimming shortened V by 1 base and J by 8 bases, and 5 bases separated the two germline ends. CDR3 region: CSVEALEAFF. The CDR3, as DNA: TGCAGCGTTGAAGCTCTGGAAGCTTTCTTT.

The CDR3 protein is CASSQETVVGPDTQYF. The CDR3 DNA sequence: TGTGCCAGCAGCCAAGAAACAGTCGTGGGCCCAGATACGCAGTATTTT. V and J are TRBV14 and TRBJ2-3; D is unclear. This CDR3 contains 16 residues. Looked up from germline, CDR1 is SGHDN and CDR2 is FVKESK. V dropped 0 bases and J dropped 4 bases, with 14 bases sitting between them.

V usage is TRBV6-4 and J usage is TRBJ2-6, with D hard to call. CDR3 length: 15 amino acids. The V end lost 5 bases, the J end lost 0 bases, and 8 bases lay between the germline ends. Germline loops: CDR1 MRHNA, CDR2 SNTAGT. DNA for the CDR3: TGTGCCAGCAGTACGGACGGCTCTGGGGCCAACGTCCTGACTTTC. This translates into CASSTDGSGANVLTF.

The chain has TRBV5-1 and TRBJ2-3; TRBD2 is a possible D gene (5 bases). Germline assignment: CDR1 SGHRS and CDR2 YFSETQ. The CDR3 is made up of 14 amino acids. V dropped 5 bases and J dropped 3 bases, with 13 bases sitting between them. CDR3 coding DNA: TGCGCCAGCAGTTTCCGGACTGTAACAGATACGCAGTATTTT. As protein: CASSFRTVTDTQYF.

The rearrangement links TRBV10-3 to TRBJ2-7; TRBD2 aligns across 7 bases. In germline, CDR1 is ENHRY, CDR2 SYGVKD. V shed 11 bases, J shed 2 bases, and the junction held 9 bases outside the gene matches. This CDR3 has 13 amino acids. Written as DNA, the CDR3 is TGTGCCGTCGCGGGGGACCGAACCTACGAGCAGTACTTC. Its protein product is CAVAGDRTYEQYF.